The sample holds a few counts of the clone carrying this T cell receptor beta chain. Its antigen is as yet unknown. This sample was taken from a study of T cell repertoires in aging, cancer and after chemotherapy. Study details: The whole study produced a dataset of several million TCR reads. Study observations and caveats: Rebound thymic output was suggested by rising median generation probability during chemotherapy in each cancer cohort.

Amplification of TCR beta used genomic DNA extracted from peripheral blood. The CDR3 covers 14 residues. CDR1 is GTSNPN, CDR2 SVGIG, per germline (reference sequence). Germline trimming cut 5 bases from V and 6 bases from J; bases unmatched to any gene: 7. A mixed TRB-A/B primer pool amplified rearranged TRB by multiplex touch-down PCR. In TCRdb, the multiplex PCR reads were re-called with MiXCR into one record per CDR3 protein. The table has thousands of distinct CDR3 sequences, about 26% seen once. The chain has TRBV30 and TRBJ2-1; 10 positions agree with TRBD1. Sequencing input: blood. This TCR came from a human donor with a blood cancer. The donor label of this sample is uncertain. CDR3 nucleotides: TGTGCCTGGGGTCCGGGACAGGGGTTCAATGAGCAGTTCTTC. This gives the protein CAWGPGQGFNEQFF.